This T cell receptor (beta chain) was found in a study of cytomegalovirus exposure and HLA in healthy donors. Study outcomes and limitations: Earlier results showed most TCR beta V segments being productive about 87% or about 30% of the time. Researchers reported that a few CMV-associated chains were confirmed in vitro as CMV antigen-specific. An assumption of roughly uniform sequencing depth across donors underlay the presence/absence analyses.

Vbeta (60) and Jbeta (13) primers were used in the PCR. Produced via immunoSEQ multiplex PCR; TCRdb's table is partial and in-frame only. The sample shows some 180,000 clones, about 9% of them seen only once. Germline-derived CDR1 and CDR2 are WNHNN and SYGVQD (reference sequence). The V and J ends lost 1 base and 2 bases, in that order; junction bases with no gene match: 5. This CDR3 is 16 amino acids long. Turning to this clone: Its matching antigen is unknown.

Donors were ostensibly healthy at sampling, although undocumented immune exposures were probable. The specimen was PBMCs. The TCR was taken from a woman younger than 45 in good health and CMV-seropositive. V and J are TRBV10-1 and TRBJ2-1; TRBD2 matches 7 bases. CDR3: CASSEFLAAPYNEQFF. The CDR3 DNA is TGCGCCAGCAGTGAGTTTCTAGCGGCCCCCTACAATGAGCAGTTCTTC.